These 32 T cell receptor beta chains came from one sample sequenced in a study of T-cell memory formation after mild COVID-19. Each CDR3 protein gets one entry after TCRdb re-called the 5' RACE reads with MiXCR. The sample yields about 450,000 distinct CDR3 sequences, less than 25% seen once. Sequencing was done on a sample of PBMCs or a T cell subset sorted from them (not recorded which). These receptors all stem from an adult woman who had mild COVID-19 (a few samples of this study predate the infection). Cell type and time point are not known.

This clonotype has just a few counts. The CDR3 loop reads CASSPTPGTEKNIQYF. The CDR3 DNA reads TGTGCCAGCAGTCCAACCCCCGGGACAGAGAAAAACATTCAGTACTTC. The chain links TRBV12-3 or TRBV12-4 to TRBJ2-4; 7 bases align to TRBD1. The CDR3 is made up of 16 amino acids. V trimming: 5 bases; J trimming: 4 bases; junction bases outside the gene matches: 11.

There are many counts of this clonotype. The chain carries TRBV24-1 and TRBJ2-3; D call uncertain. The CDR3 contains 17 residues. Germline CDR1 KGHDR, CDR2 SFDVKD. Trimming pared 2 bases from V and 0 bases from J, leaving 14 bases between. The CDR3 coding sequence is TGTGCCACCAGTGATTATCCAGTGCGCACGAGCACAGATACGCAGTATTTT. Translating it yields CATSDYPVRTSTDTQYF.

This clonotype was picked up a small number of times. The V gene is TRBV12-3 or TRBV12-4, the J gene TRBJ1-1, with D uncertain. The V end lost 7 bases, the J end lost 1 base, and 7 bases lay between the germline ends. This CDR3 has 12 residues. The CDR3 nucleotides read TGTGCCAGCACCCCAGGGAACACTGAAGCTTTCTTT. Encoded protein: CASTPGNTEAFF.

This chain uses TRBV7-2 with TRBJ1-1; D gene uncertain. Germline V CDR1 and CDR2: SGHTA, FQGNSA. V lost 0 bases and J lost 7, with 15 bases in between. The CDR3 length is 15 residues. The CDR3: CASSLAIGILGEAFF. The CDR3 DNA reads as TGTGCCAGCAGCTTAGCGATTGGGATACTAGGTGAAGCTTTCTTT.

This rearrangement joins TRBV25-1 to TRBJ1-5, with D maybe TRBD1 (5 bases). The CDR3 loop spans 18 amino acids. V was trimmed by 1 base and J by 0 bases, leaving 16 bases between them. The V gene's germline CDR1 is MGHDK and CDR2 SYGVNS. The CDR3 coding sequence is TGTGCCAGCAGTGAATTTGTGGCGCAGGGTTATAGCAATCAGCCCCAGCATTTT. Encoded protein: CASSEFVAQGYSNQPQHF.

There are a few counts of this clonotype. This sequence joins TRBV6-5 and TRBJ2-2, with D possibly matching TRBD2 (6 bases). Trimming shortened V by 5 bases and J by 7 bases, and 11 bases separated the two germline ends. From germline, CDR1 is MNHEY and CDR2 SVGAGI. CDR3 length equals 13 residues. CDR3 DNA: TGTGCCAGCAGTCCCGGAGGGATCGGGGAGCTGTTTTTT. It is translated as CASSPGGIGELFF.

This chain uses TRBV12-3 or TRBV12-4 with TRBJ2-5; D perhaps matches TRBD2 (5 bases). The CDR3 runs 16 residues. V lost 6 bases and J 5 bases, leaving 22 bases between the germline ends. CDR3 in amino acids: CASSVRYPGREETQYF. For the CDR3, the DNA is TGTGCCAGCAGCGTAAGGTACCCAGGAAGGGAGGAGACCCAGTACTTC.

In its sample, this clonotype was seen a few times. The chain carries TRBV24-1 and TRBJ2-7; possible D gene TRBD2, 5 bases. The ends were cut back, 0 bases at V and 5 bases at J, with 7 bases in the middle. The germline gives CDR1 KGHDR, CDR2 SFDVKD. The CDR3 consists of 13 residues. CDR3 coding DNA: TGTGCCACCAGTGATTTGCGGGGAAACGAGCAGTACTTC. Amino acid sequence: CATSDLRGNEQYF.

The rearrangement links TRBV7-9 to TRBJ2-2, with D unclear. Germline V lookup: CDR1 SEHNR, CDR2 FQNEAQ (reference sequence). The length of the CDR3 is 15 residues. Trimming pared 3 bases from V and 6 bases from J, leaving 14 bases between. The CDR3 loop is CASSFSPLGSGELFF. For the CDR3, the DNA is TGTGCCAGCAGCTTTTCCCCTCTAGGGTCCGGGGAGCTGTTTTTT.

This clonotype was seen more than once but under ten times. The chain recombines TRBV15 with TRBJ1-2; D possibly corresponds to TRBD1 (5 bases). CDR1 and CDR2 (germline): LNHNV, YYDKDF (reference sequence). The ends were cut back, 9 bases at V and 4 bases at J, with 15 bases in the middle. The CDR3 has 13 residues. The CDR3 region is CATRRGSGYGYTF. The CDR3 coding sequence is TGTGCCACGCGTAGGGGCTCTGGCTATGGCTACACCTTC.

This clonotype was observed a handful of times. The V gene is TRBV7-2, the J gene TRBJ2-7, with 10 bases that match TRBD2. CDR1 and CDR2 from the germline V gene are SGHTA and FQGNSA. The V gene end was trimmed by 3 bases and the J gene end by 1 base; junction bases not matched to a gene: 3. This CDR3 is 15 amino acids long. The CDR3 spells CASSLKREGSYEQYF. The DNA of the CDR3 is TGTGCCAGCAGCTTGAAGCGGGAGGGGTCCTACGAGCAGTACTTC.

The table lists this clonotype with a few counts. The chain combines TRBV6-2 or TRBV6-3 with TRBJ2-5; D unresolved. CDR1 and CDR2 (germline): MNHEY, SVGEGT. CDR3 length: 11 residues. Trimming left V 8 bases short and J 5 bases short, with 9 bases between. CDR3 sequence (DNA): TGTGCCAGCGGATGGTCCGAGACCCAGTACTTC. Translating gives CASGWSETQYF.

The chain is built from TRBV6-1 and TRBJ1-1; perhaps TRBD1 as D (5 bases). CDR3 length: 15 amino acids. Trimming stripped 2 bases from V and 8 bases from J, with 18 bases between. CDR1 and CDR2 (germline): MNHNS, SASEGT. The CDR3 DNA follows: TGTGCCAGCAGTGAATTACGGGGCTCCCCGGCGGAAGCTTTCTTT. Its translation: CASSELRGSPAEAFF.

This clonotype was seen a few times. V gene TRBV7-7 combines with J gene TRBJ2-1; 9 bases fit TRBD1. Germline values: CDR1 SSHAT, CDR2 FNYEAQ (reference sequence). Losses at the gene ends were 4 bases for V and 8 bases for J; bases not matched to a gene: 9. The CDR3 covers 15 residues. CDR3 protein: CASSSGTGSKDEQFF. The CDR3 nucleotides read TGTGCCAGCAGCTCCGGGACAGGGAGTAAGGATGAGCAGTTCTTC.

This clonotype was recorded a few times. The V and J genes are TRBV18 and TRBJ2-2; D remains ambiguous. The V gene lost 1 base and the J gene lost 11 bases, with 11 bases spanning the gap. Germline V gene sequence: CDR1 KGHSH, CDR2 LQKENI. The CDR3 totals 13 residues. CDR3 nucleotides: TGTGCCAGCTCACCACGGACGGGTCCTGAGCTGTTTTTT. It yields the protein CASSPRTGPELFF.

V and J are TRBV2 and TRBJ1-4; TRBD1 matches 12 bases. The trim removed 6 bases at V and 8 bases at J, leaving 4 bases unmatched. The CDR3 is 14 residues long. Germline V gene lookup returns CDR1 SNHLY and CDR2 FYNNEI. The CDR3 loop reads CASRAGTGGEKLFF. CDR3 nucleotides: TGTGCCAGCAGGGCCGGGACAGGGGGCGAAAAACTGTTTTTT.

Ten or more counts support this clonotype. The CDR3 loop is CASSQLTGGVTDTQYF. The CDR3 DNA follows: TGCGCCAGCAGCCAATTGACAGGGGGAGTAACAGATACGCAGTATTTT. The chain recombines TRBV4-1 with TRBJ2-3; TRBD1 matches 9 bases. Looked up from germline, CDR1 is MGHRA and CDR2 is YSYEKL. The V and J ends lost 2 bases and 3 bases, in that order; junction bases with no gene match: 6. The CDR3 runs to 16 residues.

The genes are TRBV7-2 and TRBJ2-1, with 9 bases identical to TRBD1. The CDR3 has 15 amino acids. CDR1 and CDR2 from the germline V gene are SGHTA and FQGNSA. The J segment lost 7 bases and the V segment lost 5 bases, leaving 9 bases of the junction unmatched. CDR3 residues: CASSRGGTGTNEQFF. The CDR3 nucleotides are TGTGCCAGCAGCCGTGGGGGGACAGGGACGAATGAGCAGTTCTTC.

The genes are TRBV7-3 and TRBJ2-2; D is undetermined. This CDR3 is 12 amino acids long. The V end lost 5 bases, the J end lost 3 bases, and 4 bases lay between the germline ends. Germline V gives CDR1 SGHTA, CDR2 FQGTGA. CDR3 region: CASSTYTGELFF. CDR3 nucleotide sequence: TGTGCCAGCAGCACATACACCGGGGAGCTGTTTTTT.

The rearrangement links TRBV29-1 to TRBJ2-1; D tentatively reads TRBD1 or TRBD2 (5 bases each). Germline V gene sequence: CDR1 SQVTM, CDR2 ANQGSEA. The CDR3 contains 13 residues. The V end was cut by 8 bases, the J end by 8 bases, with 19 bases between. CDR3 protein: CSTTGTRIDEQFF. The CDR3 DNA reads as TGCAGCACTACCGGGACCCGCATTGATGAGCAGTTCTTC.

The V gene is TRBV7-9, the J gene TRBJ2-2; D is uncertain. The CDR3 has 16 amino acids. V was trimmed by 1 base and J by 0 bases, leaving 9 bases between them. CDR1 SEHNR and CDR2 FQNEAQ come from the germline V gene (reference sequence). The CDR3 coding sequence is TGTGCCAGCAGCTTAGTAATTCGGACGAACACCGGGGAGCTGTTTTTT. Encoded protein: CASSLVIRTNTGELFF.

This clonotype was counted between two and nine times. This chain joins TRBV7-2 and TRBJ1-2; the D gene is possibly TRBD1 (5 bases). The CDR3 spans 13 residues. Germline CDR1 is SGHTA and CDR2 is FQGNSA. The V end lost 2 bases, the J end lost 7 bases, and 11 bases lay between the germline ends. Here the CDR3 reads CASSLYQGGGYTF. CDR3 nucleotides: TGTGCCAGCAGCTTATACCAGGGTGGTGGCTACACCTTC. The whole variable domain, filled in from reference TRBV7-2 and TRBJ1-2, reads GAGVSQSPSNKVTEKGKDVELRCDPISGHTALYWYRQSLGQGLEFLIYFQGNSAPDKSGLPSDRFSAERTGGSVSTLTIQRTQQEDSAVYLCASSLYQGGGYTFGSGTRLTVV.

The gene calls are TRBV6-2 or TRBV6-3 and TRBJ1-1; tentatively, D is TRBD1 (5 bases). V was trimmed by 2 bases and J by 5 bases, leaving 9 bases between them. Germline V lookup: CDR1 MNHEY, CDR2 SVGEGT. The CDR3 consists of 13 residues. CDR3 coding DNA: TGTGCCAGCAGTTACGGAGACAGTACTGAAGCTTTCTTT. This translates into CASSYGDSTEAFF.

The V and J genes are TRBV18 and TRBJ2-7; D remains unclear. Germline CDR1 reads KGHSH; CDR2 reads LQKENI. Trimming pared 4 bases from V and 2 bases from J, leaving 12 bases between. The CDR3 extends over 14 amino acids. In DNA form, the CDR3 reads TGTGCCAGCTCACGAGGTACAAGCGCCTACGAGCAGTACTTC. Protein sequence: CASSRGTSAYEQYF. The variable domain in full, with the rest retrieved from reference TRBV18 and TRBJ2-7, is NAGVMQNPRHLVRRRGQEARLRCSPMKGHSHVYWYRQLPEEGLKFMVYLQKENIIDESGMPKERFSAEFPKEGPSILRIQQVVRGDSAAYFCASSRGTSAYEQYFGPGTRLTVT.

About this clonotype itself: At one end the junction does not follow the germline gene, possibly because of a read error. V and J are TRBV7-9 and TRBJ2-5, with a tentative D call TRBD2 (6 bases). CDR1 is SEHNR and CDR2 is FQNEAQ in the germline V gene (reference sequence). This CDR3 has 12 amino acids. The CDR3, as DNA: TGTGCCAGCAGCCCCAGCACCGGGACTTTACACTTC. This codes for CASSPSTGTLHF.

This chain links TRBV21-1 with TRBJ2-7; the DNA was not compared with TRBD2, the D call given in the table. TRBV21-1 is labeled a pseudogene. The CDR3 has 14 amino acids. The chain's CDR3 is CASSKGEGPNEQYF. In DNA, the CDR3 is TGTGCCAGCAGCAAGGGGGAAGGCCCAAACGAGCAGTACTTC.

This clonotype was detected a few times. CDR3 amino acids: CAISEVAGDPYNEQFF. The CDR3 nucleotides read TGTGCCATCAGTGAGGTAGCGGGAGATCCCTACAATGAGCAGTTCTTC. The V and J genes are TRBV10-3 and TRBJ2-1; 9 nucleotides line up with TRBD2. The CDR3 sequence is 16 residues long. V lost 2 bases, J lost 2 bases, and 4 bases stayed unmatched. Germline assignment: CDR1 ENHRY and CDR2 SYGVKD.

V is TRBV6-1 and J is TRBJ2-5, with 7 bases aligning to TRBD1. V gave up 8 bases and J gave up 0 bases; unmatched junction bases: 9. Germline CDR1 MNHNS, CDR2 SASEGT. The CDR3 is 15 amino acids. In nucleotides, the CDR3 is TGTGCCAGCGGCCCGGGACAGCGGTACCAAGAGACCCAGTACTTC. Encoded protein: CASGPGQRYQETQYF.

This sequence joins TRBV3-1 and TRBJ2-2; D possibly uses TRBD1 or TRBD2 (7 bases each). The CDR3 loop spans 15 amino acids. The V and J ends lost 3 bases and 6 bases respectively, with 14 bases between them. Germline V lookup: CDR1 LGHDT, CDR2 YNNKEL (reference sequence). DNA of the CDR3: TGTGCCAGCAGCCACTCGACAGGGAGGGCCGGGGAGCTGTTTTTT. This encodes CASSHSTGRAGELFF.

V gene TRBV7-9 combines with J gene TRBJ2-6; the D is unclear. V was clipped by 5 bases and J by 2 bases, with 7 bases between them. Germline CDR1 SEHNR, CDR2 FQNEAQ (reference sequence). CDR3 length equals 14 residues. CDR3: CASSPSPGANVLTF. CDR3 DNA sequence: TGTGCCAGCAGCCCATCTCCTGGGGCCAACGTCCTGACTTTC.

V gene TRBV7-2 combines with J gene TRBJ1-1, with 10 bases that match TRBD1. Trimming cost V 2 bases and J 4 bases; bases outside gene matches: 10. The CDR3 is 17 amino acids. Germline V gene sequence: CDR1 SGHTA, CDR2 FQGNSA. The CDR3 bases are TGTGCCAGCAGCTTACGGACAGGGGGGAAGGGCGGCACTGAAGCTTTCTTT. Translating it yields CASSLRTGGKGGTEAFF.

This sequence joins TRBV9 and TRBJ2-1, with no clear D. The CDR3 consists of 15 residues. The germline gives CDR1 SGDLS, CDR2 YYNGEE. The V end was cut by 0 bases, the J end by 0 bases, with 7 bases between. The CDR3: CASSVGFPSYNEQFF. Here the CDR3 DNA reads TGTGCCAGCAGCGTAGGCTTCCCCTCCTACAATGAGCAGTTCTTC. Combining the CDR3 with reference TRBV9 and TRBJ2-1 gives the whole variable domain DSGVTQTPKHLITATGQRVTLRCSPRSGDLSVYWYQQSLDQGLQFLIQYYNGEERAKGNILERFSAQQFPDLHSELNLSSLELGDSALYFCASSVGFPSYNEQFFGPGTRLTVL.